These T cell receptor beta chains were read from a single sample in a study of cytomegalovirus exposure and HLA in healthy donors. The data were produced by immunoSEQ multiplex PCR, yet TCRdb's version contains in-frame clones alone and is incomplete. This sample has about 160,000 clones; around four fifths occur once, and the top ten carry around 1.4%. Input material: PBMCs. These receptors were taken from a woman aged 18-29 years in good health and CMV-seronegative. The CDR3 runs from the conserved cysteine through the conserved F or W. Each record gives: D gene, clone size, V gene, J gene, CDR3 DNA, CDR3 protein. The D gene is left open where the match is weak. Clone size is shown for a subset of rows, as once, few, many or a class of expanded clone.

>TRBD2|-|TRBV5-6|TRBJ2-3
TGTGCCAGCAGCTTGGTGCTAGCGGGGGGGGAGGATACGCAGTATTTT
CASSLVLAGGEDTQYF
>TRBD1|-|TRBV2|TRBJ2-6
TGTGCCACCGTAGGGACAGGGGGCTCTGGGGCCAACGTCCTGACTTTC
CATVGTGGSGANVLTF
>-|-|TRBV28|TRBJ2-5
TGTGCCAGCAGGCGCGGAGGTTTCCAAGAGACCCAGTACTTC
CASRRGGFQETQYF
>-|-|TRBV7-8|TRBJ1-5
TGTGCCAGCAGCCCTATTAGCAATCAGCCCCAGCATTTT
CASSPISNQPQHF
>-|once|TRBV18|TRBJ2-7
TGTGCCAGCTCACCACCGGGCGGGTTCGCCTACGAGCAGTACTTC
CASSPPGGFAYEQYF
>-|-|TRBV18|TRBJ1-2
TGTGCCAGCTCACCACGGGACAAAAAGACGCCTATGAACTATGGCTACACCTTC
CASSPRDKKTPMNYGYTF
>TRBD1|-|TRBV7-9|TRBJ2-3
TGTGCCAGCAGCTGGACAGGGAGAACAGATACGCAGTATTTT
CASSWTGRTDTQYF
>-|-|TRBV27|TRBJ1-1
TGTGCCAGCAGTTTAAGAGGGGGGAACACTGAAGCTTTCTTT
CASSLRGGNTEAFF
>-|-|TRBV30|TRBJ1-2
TGTGCCTGGAGTCGGAGAGGCAGGGCCTTCTATGGCTACACCTTC
CAWSRRGRAFYGYTF
>TRBD1|-|TRBV28|TRBJ1-5
TGTGCCAGCAGCCCCCGGACAGGGTGGTTTCAGCCCCAGCATTTT
CASSPRTGWFQPQHF
>TRBD1|-|TRBV7-9|TRBJ1-5
TGTTCCAGCAGCTTAGTTCTGGGGACAGGGCGACATCAGCCCCAGCATTTT
CSSSLVLGTGRHQPQHF
>-|-|TRBV11-1|TRBJ1-2
TGTGCCAGCAGCTTATCAGGGGCCGGCTACACCTTC
CASSLSGAGYTF
>-|once|TRBV15|TRBJ2-5
TGTGCCACCAGCAGAGACCGGGCGGGGAAAGAGACCCAGTACTTC
CATSRDRAGKETQYF
>-|-|TRBV30|TRBJ1-4
TGTGCCTTGACACATAATGAAAAACTGTTTTTT
CALTHNEKLFF
>TRBD2|-|TRBV6-5|TRBJ2-7
TGTGCCAGCAGTTCTTTAGTCGGGGGGACTACCTACGAGCAGTACTTC
CASSSLVGGTTYEQYF
>-|-|TRBV7-9|TRBJ1-4
TGTGCCAGCAGCGCAACGGGGGTCGGGGAAAAACTGTTTTTT
CASSATGVGEKLFF
>-|-|TRBV19|TRBJ1-2
TGTGCCAGTAGGGAACGGACAGAGACTAACTATGGCTACACCTTC
CASRERTETNYGYTF
>-|-|TRBV5-4|TRBJ1-2
TGTGCCAGCAGCTTGGGGCGCGGGAATAATGGCTACACCTTC
CASSLGRGNNGYTF